A single sample is the source of the 13 T cell receptor beta chains below, sequenced in a study of blood T cell repertoires in COVID-19. TCRdb's table, derived via immunoSEQ multiplex PCR, lists solely in-frame clones and lacks some. Of fewer than 85,000 clones listed, over 70% were seen once; the top ten hold 35%. The specimen sequenced was peripheral blood. These receptors were obtained from a woman in her 70s with acute or convalescent COVID-19.

V is TRBV7-2 and J is TRBJ2-3; 8 bases fit TRBD1. Germline CDR1 and CDR2: SGHTA and FQGNSA. V shed 8 bases and J 2 bases; nucleotides not matched to a gene: 3. The CDR3 loop spans 13 amino acids. CDR3 sequence (DNA): TGTGCCAGCGACAGGGGCTTCACAGATACGCAGTATTTT. It codes for CASDRGFTDTQYF. The whole variable domain, filled in from reference TRBV7-2 and TRBJ2-3, reads GAGVSQSPSNKVTEKGKDVELRCDPISGHTALYWYRQSLGQGLEFLIYFQGNSAPDKSGLPSDRFSAERTGGSVSTLTIQRTQQEDSAVYLCASDRGFTDTQYFGPGTRLTVL.

This clone has only a few counts. CDR3 loop: CARKRGSPQDTQYF. The CDR3 DNA sequence: TGTGCCAGAAAACGGGGGTCACCGCAAGATACGCAGTATTTT. The rearrangement uses TRBV2 and TRBJ2-3; D might be TRBD2 (6 bases). The germline gives CDR1 SNHLY, CDR2 FYNNEI. Trimming took 9 bases from V and 5 from J, leaving 18 bases between them. This CDR3 is 14 amino acids long.

The chain links TRBV3-1 (or the pseudogene TRBV3-2) to TRBJ2-3; D ambiguous. Trimming removed 4 bases at V and 6 bases at J, with 11 bases between. This CDR3 contains 13 residues. Germline lookup yields CDR1 LGHDT and CDR2 YNNKEL (reference sequence). The CDR3 sequence is CASSLSLEDTQYF. The CDR3 DNA is TGTGCCAGCAGCCTGTCTCTGGAGGATACGCAGTATTTT.

The V call is TRBV11-2, the J call TRBJ2-2, with unresolved D. Germline assignment: CDR1 SGHAT and CDR2 FQNNGV. The CDR3 spans 15 residues. The V gene lost 3 bases and the J gene lost 5 bases, with 13 bases spanning the gap. The chain's CDR3 is CASSFQSTETGELFF. CDR3 nucleotide sequence: TGTGCCAGCAGCTTTCAGTCCACCGAAACCGGGGAGCTGTTTTTT.

V and J are TRBV19 and TRBJ2-7; tentatively, D is TRBD1 (6 bases). The germline CDR1 and CDR2 sequences are LNHDA and SQIVND (reference sequence). The CDR3 has 15 residues. Trimming removed 9 bases at V and 0 bases at J, with 18 bases between. Here the CDR3 reads CASSTEQGVSYEQYF. As DNA, the CDR3 is TGTGCCAGCTCCACCGAACAGGGAGTCTCCTACGAGCAGTACTTC.

The chain combines TRBV28 with TRBJ1-4; the match to TRBD1 covers 7 bases. The germline CDR1 and CDR2 sequences are MDHEN and SYDVKM. The CDR3 loop spans 15 amino acids. J gave up 7 bases and V 4 bases, and 9 bases lay outside the gene matches. This CDR3 is CASSSLEGGGEKLFF. CDR3 nucleotide sequence: TGTGCCAGCAGTTCCCTCGAAGGGGGCGGTGAAAAACTGTTTTTT.

This chain joins TRBV28 and TRBJ1-4; D is ambiguous. V was clipped by 2 bases and J by 5 bases, with 15 bases between them. The CDR3 runs to 16 residues. CDR1 MDHEN and CDR2 SYDVKM come from the germline V gene. The CDR3 spells CASSLGLGWENEKLFF. CDR3 bases: TGTGCCAGCAGTTTAGGGTTGGGTTGGGAGAATGAAAAACTGTTTTTT.

The CDR3 nucleotides are TGTGCCAGTAGCATGGGGACAGGGAGCTATGGCTACACCTTC. It encodes CASSMGTGSYGYTF. V and J are TRBV19 and TRBJ1-2; TRBD1 aligns across 9 bases. The germline gives CDR1 LNHDA, CDR2 SQIVND (reference sequence). CDR3 size: 14 residues. V lost 6 bases to trimming and J lost 4 bases; unmatched junction nucleotides: 6.

The V gene is TRBV10-2, the J gene TRBJ1-6; 8 bases are shared with TRBD1. V gave up 6 bases and J gave up 10 bases; unmatched junction bases: 11. Germline V gene data show CDR1 as WSHSY and CDR2 as SAAADI. The CDR3 extends over 15 amino acids. CDR3 nucleotide sequence: TGCGCCAGCAGAGACACCGGGACAGGAGCGTCACCCCTCCACTTT. It yields the protein CASRDTGTGASPLHF.

The genes are TRBV28 and TRBJ2-1; 7 bases agree with TRBD2. The CDR3 is 15 amino acids. Germline CDR1 MDHEN, CDR2 SYDVKM. V trimming: 4 bases; J trimming: 2 bases; junction bases outside the gene matches: 5. CDR3 protein: CASSWAGVAYNEQFF. The CDR3 DNA sequence: TGTGCCAGCAGTTGGGCGGGAGTAGCCTACAATGAGCAGTTCTTC.

The chain links TRBV7-9 to TRBJ1-1, with a tentative D call TRBD1 (5 bases). V shed 1 base and J shed 0 bases, with 15 bases lying between them. Germline assignment: CDR1 SEHNR and CDR2 FQNEAQ (reference sequence). The CDR3 spans 17 residues. CDR3 sequence: CASSLEGVGQMNTEAFF. The CDR3 nucleotides are TGTGCCAGCAGCTTAGAAGGGGTAGGCCAGATGAACACTGAAGCTTTCTTT.

V usage is TRBV7-2 and J usage is TRBJ2-6, with D unresolved. The germline gives CDR1 SGHTA, CDR2 FQGNSA. The V gene lost 0 bases and the J gene lost 16 bases, with 13 bases spanning the gap. This CDR3 is 13 amino acids long. The CDR3 region has the DNA TGTGCCAGCAGCTTAGCGGCGGTACGGAAGCTGACTTTC. It yields the protein CASSLAAVRKLTF.

The chain recombines TRBV6-5 with TRBJ1-1, with TRBD1 matching over 8 bases. Germline V gene lookup returns CDR1 MNHEY and CDR2 SVGAGI. The V segment lost 6 bases and the J segment 5 bases; nucleotides outside the gene matches: 5. The length of the CDR3 is 13 residues. The CDR3 DNA is TGTGCCAGCAGCGCACAGGGGGAGACTGAAGCTTTCTTT. It codes for CASSAQGETEAFF.